This T cell receptor beta chain derives from a study of shared clonotypes between healthy human individuals. Findings of the study overall: Rarefaction showed that sequencing of sorted subsets was incomplete (despite large depth).

The CDR3 contains 14 residues. V shed 5 bases and J 3 bases; nucleotides not matched to a gene: 6. The V gene's germline CDR1 is MNHEY and CDR2 SVGAGI. Sorted-subset replicate PCR reactions were performed with approximately 200 ng DNA, corresponding to roughly 27,000 T cell genomes. TCRdb keeps only in-frame clones here, not all; method: immunoSEQ multiplex PCR. The table has 2 million to 3 million clones, around nine tenths seen once. With regard to this clone: Its antigen is not identified.

Input material: naive CD4+ T cells sorted from blood. Subset reported: CD45RA+ positively selected. The genes are TRBV6-5 and TRBJ2-7, with 8 bases that match TRBD2. The receptor was isolated from a man younger than 35 in good health. CDR3 bases: TGTGCCAGCAGTCGAAGCGGGGGAAACTACGAGCAGTACTTC. Amino acid sequence: CASSRSGGNYEQYF.